Listed below are T cell receptor beta chains from one sample, sequenced in a study of blood T cell repertoires in COVID-19. TCRdb's table, derived via immunoSEQ multiplex PCR, lists solely in-frame clones and lacks some. Of 470,000 or so clones in the sample, approximately 85% were seen once. The sequencing sample was made of peripheral blood. Receptors originate from a human donor in a cohort sampled during active COVID-19. Both conserved end residues are part of each CDR3. Each record gives: CDR3 DNA, CDR3 protein, clone size, J gene, D gene, V gene. D genes are given only for firm matches. Size is stated for part of the rows, as once, few or many counts, or as a class when the clone is expanded.

CDR3nt: TGTGCCAGCAGCTCCCCCTTACCCAGGGGACATGGCTACACCTTC
CDR3aa: CASSSPLPRGHGYTF
abundance: -
j_gene: TRBJ1-2
d_gene: -
v_gene: TRBV7-9

CDR3nt: TGTGCCAGCTTCGGGGGGGGCAGATACACCATATATTTT
CDR3aa: CASFGGGRYTIYF
abundance: -
j_gene: TRBJ1-3
d_gene: -
v_gene: TRBV6-5

CDR3nt: TGTGCCAGCAGTTCCCTACAGGGGCCCAACACCGGGGAGCTGTTTTTT
CDR3aa: CASSSLQGPNTGELFF
abundance: -
j_gene: TRBJ2-2
d_gene: TRBD1
v_gene: TRBV27

CDR3nt: TGTGCCAGCAGTGCCCTGGGTCGCGCGGGATTATACTACAATGAGCAGTTCTTC
CDR3aa: CASSALGRAGLYYNEQFF
abundance: once
j_gene: TRBJ2-1
d_gene: -
v_gene: TRBV25-1

CDR3nt: TGTGCCACCAGCAGAGCACTGAGCTCTGGAAACACCATATATTTT
CDR3aa: CATSRALSSGNTIYF
abundance: -
j_gene: TRBJ1-3
d_gene: -
v_gene: TRBV15

CDR3nt: TGTGCCACCAGTGCCCCAGGACAGGGAGGTTCGGATGGCTACACCTTC
CDR3aa: CATSAPGQGGSDGYTF
abundance: -
j_gene: TRBJ1-2
d_gene: TRBD1
v_gene: TRBV24-1

CDR3nt: TGCAGCGTTACACGAGGGGGGGCGGACACTGAAGCTTTCTTT
CDR3aa: CSVTRGGADTEAFF
abundance: -
j_gene: TRBJ1-1
d_gene: -
v_gene: TRBV29-1

CDR3nt: TGCGCCAGCGGGTCCGACAGGGGGCGAGTAAACATTCAGTACTTC
CDR3aa: CASGSDRGRVNIQYF
abundance: -
j_gene: TRBJ2-4
d_gene: TRBD1
v_gene: TRBV4-1

CDR3nt: TGTGCCAGCAGTGAAAGACAGACCCCCTACGAGCAGTACTTC
CDR3aa: CASSERQTPYEQYF
abundance: -
j_gene: TRBJ2-7
d_gene: -
v_gene: TRBV6-1

CDR3nt: TGTGCCAGCTCCACCGGGACTGGGAATGAAAAACTGTTTTTT
CDR3aa: CASSTGTGNEKLFF
abundance: -
j_gene: TRBJ1-4
d_gene: -
v_gene: TRBV27

CDR3nt: TGTGCCAGTAGTATGGCAACGAACACTGAAGCTTTCTTT
CDR3aa: CASSMATNTEAFF
abundance: once
j_gene: TRBJ1-1
d_gene: -
v_gene: TRBV19

CDR3nt: TGTGCCAGCAGCCAAGGGTCTGGGGCGGTGCAGTTCTTC
CDR3aa: CASSQGSGAVQFF
abundance: -
j_gene: TRBJ2-1
d_gene: -
v_gene: TRBV3-1/TRBV3-2

CDR3nt: TGTGCCAGTAGTTTCTCCAGGGGAAATCAGCCCCAGCATTTT
CDR3aa: CASSFSRGNQPQHF
abundance: -
j_gene: TRBJ1-5
d_gene: -
v_gene: TRBV19

CDR3nt: TGTGCCAGCGATAGAAGGGGCATGAACACTGAAGCTTTCTTT
CDR3aa: CASDRRGMNTEAFF
abundance: -
j_gene: TRBJ1-1
d_gene: -
v_gene: TRBV19

CDR3nt: TGTGCCAGCAGAGGAGAGGGTGAAGCTTTCTTT
CDR3aa: CASRGEGEAFF
abundance: -
j_gene: TRBJ1-1
d_gene: -
v_gene: TRBV12-3/TRBV12-4

CDR3nt: TGTGCCAGCAGCCAATCCGGGGTCCTACCGTTCTTC
CDR3aa: CASSQSGVLPFF
abundance: -
j_gene: TRBJ2-1
d_gene: -
v_gene: TRBV3-1/TRBV3-2

CDR3nt: TGTGCAAGTCGCAACGTTCGAGGGTGCTCCTACGAGCAGTACTTC
CDR3aa: CASRNVRGCSYEQYF
abundance: once
j_gene: TRBJ2-7
d_gene: -
v_gene: TRBV12-2

CDR3nt: TGTGCCAGCAGTTACGCATACAGACCTACCGAGCAGTACTTC
CDR3aa: CASSYAYRPTEQYF
abundance: -
j_gene: TRBJ2-7
d_gene: -
v_gene: TRBV6-2/TRBV6-3

CDR3nt: TGTGCCAGCAGTGTCTCCCCGAAGCGGGAGCAGTACTTC
CDR3aa: CASSVSPKREQYF
abundance: many
j_gene: TRBJ2-7
d_gene: -
v_gene: TRBV2

CDR3nt: TGTGCCAGCAGCAGGGGACTAGCGGGAGGTACTAGCACAGATACGCAGTATTTT
CDR3aa: CASSRGLAGGTSTDTQYF
abundance: -
j_gene: TRBJ2-3
d_gene: TRBD2
v_gene: TRBV9

CDR3nt: TGTGCCAGCAGTTTGCCGCCCACGGGGATAGGGAGCTATGGCTACACCTTC
CDR3aa: CASSLPPTGIGSYGYTF
abundance: -
j_gene: TRBJ1-2
d_gene: -
v_gene: TRBV28

CDR3nt: TGTGCCATCAGTGAGTCGGGACAGGGGAAGGAGAACACTGAAGCTTTCTTT
CDR3aa: CAISESGQGKENTEAFF
abundance: -
j_gene: TRBJ1-1
d_gene: TRBD1
v_gene: TRBV10-3

CDR3nt: TGTGCCAGCAGCTCTTCTGTGGAAGCTTTCTTT
CDR3aa: CASSSSVEAFF
abundance: -
j_gene: TRBJ1-1
d_gene: -
v_gene: TRBV5-5

CDR3nt: TGTGCCAGCAGTGTCCAGGGGAACACAGATACGCAGTATTTT
CDR3aa: CASSVQGNTDTQYF
abundance: -
j_gene: TRBJ2-3
d_gene: -
v_gene: TRBV2

CDR3nt: TGCGCCAGCAGCCAAGATCAGGCGGGAGGGCCGGATACGCAGTATTTT
CDR3aa: CASSQDQAGGPDTQYF
abundance: -
j_gene: TRBJ2-3
d_gene: TRBD2
v_gene: TRBV4-3

CDR3nt: TGTGCCACCCGGACAGGGGGCAGGAACGAGCAGTACTTC
CDR3aa: CATRTGGRNEQYF
abundance: -
j_gene: TRBJ2-7
d_gene: TRBD1
v_gene: TRBV28